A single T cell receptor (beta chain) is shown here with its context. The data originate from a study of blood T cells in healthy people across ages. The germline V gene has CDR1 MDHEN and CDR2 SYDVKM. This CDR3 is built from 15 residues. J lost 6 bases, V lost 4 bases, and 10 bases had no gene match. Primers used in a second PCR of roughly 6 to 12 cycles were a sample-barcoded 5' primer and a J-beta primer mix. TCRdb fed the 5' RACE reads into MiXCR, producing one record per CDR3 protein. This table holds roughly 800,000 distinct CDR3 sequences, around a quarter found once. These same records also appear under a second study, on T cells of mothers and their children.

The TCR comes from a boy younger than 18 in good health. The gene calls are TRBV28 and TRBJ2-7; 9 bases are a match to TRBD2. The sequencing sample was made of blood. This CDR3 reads CASSSPTAGGGEQYF. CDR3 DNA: TGTGCCAGCAGTTCCCCCACAGCGGGGGGTGGCGAGCAGTACTTC.